Following are 30 T cell receptor beta chains from one sample sequenced in a study of vaccination effects on CD4 cells after COVID-19. These receptors lack a known antigen. Sequenced by immunoSEQ multiplex PCR; TCRdb stores in-frame clones only, minus some. The data contain fewer than 35,000 clones, around 85% of them seen just once; the ten biggest clones take up less than 6%. Antigen-specific CD4+ T cells expanded by the ViraFEST assay with viral peptide pools were then sequenced. It was after approximately 11 days of culture that CD4+ T cells were isolated. Of the BNT162b2 and mRNA-1273 vaccines, participants received two doses of one or the other. The sample consisted of CD4+ T cells from PBMCs cultured with SARS-CoV-2 spike peptides, taken after COVID-19 vaccination. These receptors originate from a human donor who received a COVID-19 vaccine. Some clones in this sample may be carry-over from other donors' samples.

The chain employs TRBV5-1 and TRBJ1-6; possibly TRBD1 for D (6 bases). CDR3 size: 15 residues. Trimming cost V 2 bases and J 9 bases, with 15 bases left between them. Looked up from germline, CDR1 is SGHRS and CDR2 is YFSETQ. The CDR3 DNA sequence: TGCGCCAGCAGCTTAAGTGGGGGCCGAGGTTCACCCCTCCACTTT. It encodes CASSLSGGRGSPLHF.

The chain uses TRBV7-2 and TRBJ1-1, with no clear D. The V and J ends lost 0 bases and 1 base respectively, with 6 bases between them. This CDR3 is built from 14 residues. CDR1 SGHTA and CDR2 FQGNSA come from the germline V gene. This chain's CDR3 is CASSLAPGNTEAFF. CDR3 in DNA: TGTGCCAGCAGCTTAGCACCTGGGAACACTGAAGCTTTCTTT.

Within the sample, this clone is medium-sized (0.01 to 0.1%). V gene TRBV29-1 combines with J gene TRBJ2-3; D may be TRBD1 (7 bases). The CDR3 is 14 amino acids. Germline V CDR1 and CDR2: SQVTM, ANQGSEA. Deletions cut 7 bases from V and 2 bases from J, with 16 bases between. The CDR3 reads CSALGRGVTDTQYF. The CDR3 region has the DNA TGCAGCGCCCTGGGCAGGGGGGTCACAGATACGCAGTATTTT.

The chain combines TRBV5-1 with TRBJ2-3, with 8 bases that match TRBD1. CDR1 is SGHRS, CDR2 YFSETQ, per germline. This CDR3 region has 17 residues. V lost 0 bases and J lost 3; bases outside the gene matches: 9. The CDR3 coding sequence is TGCGCCAGCAGCTTGGACTCGTCAGGGGGCGGGACAGATACGCAGTATTTT. Translating it yields CASSLDSSGGGTDTQYF.

This clone was counted once. V is TRBV11-3 and J is TRBJ2-2; D may be TRBD2 (5 bases). The germline V gene encodes CDR1 SGHNT and CDR2 YENEEA. The CDR3 runs to 15 residues. The V end was cut by 3 bases, the J end by 6 bases, with 14 bases between. The CDR3 loop is CASSFRGRFPGELFF. Written as DNA, the CDR3 is TGTGCCAGCAGCTTCCGGGGAAGGTTTCCCGGGGAGCTGTTTTTT. The full variable domain, completed using reference TRBV11-3 and TRBJ2-2, is EAGVVQSPRYKIIEKKQPVAFWCNPISGHNTLYWYLQNLGQGPELLIRYENEEAVDDSQLPKDRFSAERLKGVDSTLKIQPAELGDSAVYLCASSFRGRFPGELFFGEGSRLTVL.

This chain connects TRBV7-8 to TRBJ2-3, with D possibly TRBD2 on 7 matching bases. The length of the CDR3 is 15 residues. Trimming pared 6 bases from V and 3 bases from J, leaving 16 bases between. Germline V gene sequence: CDR1 SGHVS, CDR2 FQNEAQ. The CDR3 DNA reads as TGTGCCAGCAGGACAATGGCGGGGGCTACAGATACGCAGTATTTT. Its translation: CASRTMAGATDTQYF.

The chain links TRBV5-8 to TRBJ1-4; D is ambiguous. There are 16 residues in the CDR3. V lost 2 bases to trimming and J lost 8 bases, with 19 bases between them. CDR1 and CDR2 from the germline V gene are SGHTS and YDEGEE. CDR3 sequence (DNA): TGTGCCAGCAGCTTAGAACGACGGGTAGGGCAGGAAAAACTGTTTTTT. Translation gives CASSLERRVGQEKLFF.

V gene TRBV11-3 combines with J gene TRBJ1-1; D not resolved. CDR3 length: 18 residues. From germline, CDR1 is SGHNT and CDR2 YENEEA. The germline V and J ends were trimmed by 1 base and 1 base, with 19 bases remaining between them. The CDR3 DNA is TGTGCCAGCAGCTTAGCACCCGGAAGGTGGACCACGAACACTGAAGCTTTCTTT. Residues: CASSLAPGRWTTNTEAFF.

The CDR3 region is CASSRDRVRTYEQYV. The CDR3 region has the DNA TGTGCCAGCAGTCGGGACAGGGTGAGGACCTACGAGCAGTACGTC. The V call is TRBV5-4, the J call TRBJ2-7; TRBD1 matches at 9 bases. The germline gives CDR1 SGHNT, CDR2 YYREEE (reference sequence). V dropped 5 bases and J dropped 2; count of bases not matched to a gene: 8. This CDR3 contains 15 residues.

The rearrangement uses TRBV18 and TRBJ1-6; D not resolved. Germline V lookup: CDR1 KGHSH, CDR2 LQKENI. The CDR3 is 15 residues long. V dropped 4 bases and J dropped 4 bases, with 11 bases sitting between them. The CDR3 DNA reads as TGTGCCAGCTCACAGTCTTCAAGTTATAATTCACCCCTCCACTTT. Protein sequence: CASSQSSSYNSPLHF.

The genes are TRBV5-4 and TRBJ2-3; D may be TRBD1 (6 bases). Per the germline V gene, CDR1 is SGHNT and CDR2 is YYREEE (reference sequence). The CDR3 is 15 residues long. V gave up 7 bases and J gave up 1 base, with 16 bases separating them. The CDR3 DNA is TGTGCCAGCCTTCCCAAGGACAGCCGCACAGATACGCAGTATTTT. Amino acids: CASLPKDSRTDTQYF.

This rearrangement joins TRBV30 to TRBJ1-5, with D uncertain. V lost 3 bases, J lost 0 bases, and 9 bases lay in between. The CDR3 runs 14 residues. Germline loops: CDR1 GTSNPN, CDR2 SVGIG (reference sequence). The chain's CDR3 is CAWSWTYSNQPQHF. In nucleotides, the CDR3 is TGTGCCTGGAGCTGGACCTATAGCAATCAGCCCCAGCATTTT.

This clone appeared once. The chain employs TRBV7-2 and TRBJ2-7, with 7 bases identical to TRBD1. V lost 4 bases, J lost 5 bases, and 5 bases stayed unmatched. CDR3 size: 13 residues. Germline values: CDR1 SGHTA, CDR2 FQGNSA. In nucleotides, the CDR3 is TGTGCCAGCAGCTCCTACAGGGGAAACGAGCAGTACGTC. Amino acid sequence: CASSSYRGNEQYV.

The V call is TRBV5-6, the J call TRBJ2-5; 9 nucleotides line up with TRBD1. Germline loops: CDR1 SGHDT, CDR2 YYEEEE. The CDR3 loop spans 17 amino acids. The V and J ends lost 2 bases and 1 base, in that order; junction bases with no gene match: 9. The CDR3 loop is CASSFYRGRVGQETQYF. The CDR3 DNA follows: TGTGCCAGCAGCTTTTACAGGGGGCGTGTGGGCCAAGAGACCCAGTACTTC. Combining the CDR3 with reference TRBV5-6 and TRBJ2-5 gives the whole variable domain DAGVTQSPTHLIKTRGQQVTLRCSPKSGHDTVSWYQQALGQGPQFIFQYYEEEERQRGNFPDRFSGHQFPNYSSELNVNALLLGDSALYLCASSFYRGRVGQETQYFGPGTRLLVL.

The chain joins TRBV9 to TRBJ2-1, with 8 bases aligning to TRBD2. V gave up 10 bases and J gave up 6 bases; unmatched junction bases: 15. CDR1 and CDR2 from the germline V gene are SGDLS and YYNGEE. The CDR3 consists of 15 residues. The CDR3 nucleotides are TGTGCCTCCCAGCCCCGGGGGGGGTCAGCCAATGAGCAGTTCTTC. It specifies CASQPRGGSANEQFF. The whole variable domain, remainder taken from reference TRBV9 and TRBJ2-1, is DSGVTQTPKHLITATGQRVTLRCSPRSGDLSVYWYQQSLDQGLQFLIQYYNGEERAKGNILERFSAQQFPDLHSELNLSSLELGDSALYFCASQPRGGSANEQFFGPGTRLTVL.

This clone has only one observation. In nucleotides, the CDR3 is TGTGCCAGCAGCCCGTGGGGAGGGGTCGCGACCAAAAACATTCAGTACTTC. Amino acids: CASSPWGGVATKNIQYF. The chain is built from TRBV9 and TRBJ2-4; 7 bases map to TRBD2. V was pared by 4 bases and J by 2 bases, with 12 bases of the junction left unmatched. The germline gives CDR1 SGDLS, CDR2 YYNGEE. The CDR3 spans 17 residues.

In its sample, this clone was seen a few times. The chain combines TRBV18 with TRBJ1-5; perhaps TRBD1 as D (5 bases). CDR3 length equals 14 residues. Deletions cut 4 bases from V and 3 bases from J, with 10 bases between. Germline CDR1 KGHSH, CDR2 LQKENI. The CDR3 loop reads CASSQQASNQPQHF. The CDR3 DNA sequence: TGTGCCAGCTCACAACAGGCTTCCAATCAGCCCCAGCATTTT. Full variable domain (remainder filled in from reference TRBV18 and TRBJ1-5): NAGVMQNPRHLVRRRGQEARLRCSPMKGHSHVYWYRQLPEEGLKFMVYLQKENIIDESGMPKERFSAEFPKEGPSILRIQQVVRGDSAAYFCASSQQASNQPQHFGDGTRLSIL.

The chain joins TRBV2 to TRBJ2-2, with D maybe TRBD2 (7 bases). Germline-derived CDR1 and CDR2 are SNHLY and FYNNEI. Trimming removed 1 base at V and 3 bases at J, with 12 bases between. There are 16 residues in the CDR3. CDR3 bases: TGTGCCAGCAGTGAAGAATCGCGGGGGCACACCGGGGAGCTGTTTTTT. Amino acids: CASSEESRGHTGELFF.

This chain uses TRBV14 with TRBJ1-1; D gene uncertain. CDR3 size: 13 residues. Germline loops: CDR1 SGHDN, CDR2 FVKESK. Trimming pared 2 bases from V and 0 bases from J, leaving 4 bases between. The CDR3, as DNA: TGTGCCAGCAGCCAAAGTCTGAACACTGAAGCTTTCTTT. This translates into CASSQSLNTEAFF.

This clone showed up just once. CDR3 residues: CASSQREGGCPYEQYV. The CDR3 region has the DNA TGTGCCAGCAGCCAACGAGAAGGGGGTTGTCCCTACGAGCAGTACGTC. V gene TRBV3-1 (or the pseudogene TRBV3-2) combines with J gene TRBJ2-7; D might be TRBD1 (6 bases). The germline CDR1 and CDR2 sequences are LGHDT and YNNKEL (reference sequence). Trimming removed 2 bases at V and 2 bases at J, with 16 bases between. There are 16 residues in the CDR3.

This clone has just a few counts. J is TRBJ2-1 and V is TRBV10-1, with D perhaps given as TRBD1 or TRBD2 (5 bases each). Deletions cut 0 bases from V and 9 bases from J, with 9 bases between. In germline, CDR1 is WNHNN, CDR2 SYGVQD (reference sequence). CDR3 length equals 13 residues. CDR3 loop: CASSESLRGEQFF. The CDR3 DNA follows: TGCGCCAGCAGTGAGTCGTTGAGGGGTGAGCAGTTCTTC.

V usage is TRBV4-1 and J usage is TRBJ2-3, with 12 bases identical to TRBD2. CDR1 and CDR2 from the germline V gene are MGHRA and YSYEKL. This CDR3 has 16 residues. The V gene end was trimmed by 4 bases and the J gene end by 4 bases; junction bases not matched to a gene: 6. CDR3 sequence: CASSRTLAGGPDTQYF. CDR3 coding DNA: TGCGCCAGCAGCCGGACACTAGCGGGGGGTCCAGATACGCAGTATTTT.

The chain joins TRBV18 to TRBJ2-2; 10 nucleotides align to TRBD1. The V gene's germline CDR1 is KGHSH and CDR2 LQKENI. The V segment lost 3 bases and the J segment 5 bases; nucleotides outside the gene matches: 3. The CDR3 has 15 amino acids. The CDR3 DNA follows: TGTGCCAGCTCACCCAGACAGGGGGCGACCGGGGAGCTGTTTTTT. It encodes CASSPRQGATGELFF.

The chain uses TRBV4-1 and TRBJ2-6, with D maybe TRBD2 (7 bases). V dropped 1 base and J dropped 0 bases, with 13 bases sitting between them. The germline V gene has CDR1 MGHRA and CDR2 YSYEKL. The CDR3 spans 18 residues. CDR3 amino acids: CASSQVPGEGSGANVLTF. The CDR3 nucleotides read TGCGCCAGCAGCCAAGTGCCAGGGGAGGGCTCTGGGGCCAACGTCCTGACTTTC.

The chain joins TRBV7-3 to TRBJ1-1, with 9 bases that match TRBD1. Germline V gene lookup returns CDR1 SGHTA and CDR2 FQGTGA. This CDR3 has 13 amino acids. The J segment lost 8 bases and the V segment lost 5 bases, leaving 6 bases of the junction unmatched. CDR3 in amino acids: CASSLYTGGEAFF. In nucleotides, the CDR3 is TGTGCCAGCAGCCTATATACAGGGGGCGAAGCTTTCTTT.

This clone was seen only a few times. The same CDR3 also results from other DNA sequences found in this sample. This chain links TRBV5-1 with TRBJ2-3; unclear D gene. Per germline, CDR1 SGHRS and CDR2 YFSETQ. The CDR3 length is 14 residues. V lost 1 base, J lost 1 base, and 7 bases lay in between. The CDR3: CASSLTSGTDTQYF. CDR3 nucleotide sequence: TGCGCCAGCAGCTTGACGTCCGGCACAGATACGCAGTATTTT.

The J gene is TRBJ2-2, the V gene TRBV4-3, with D perhaps TRBD2 (5 bases). This CDR3 comprises 16 residues. CDR1 LGHNA and CDR2 YSLEER come from the germline V gene. The V and J ends lost 2 bases and 4 bases respectively, with 14 bases between them. The CDR3: CASSQRPEEGTGELFF. For the CDR3, the DNA is TGCGCCAGCAGCCAAAGGCCGGAAGAGGGCACCGGGGAGCTGTTTTTT.

This clone turned up a few times. This chain uses TRBV7-2 with TRBJ1-4, with a weak D call TRBD1 (6 bases). Germline V gene sequence: CDR1 SGHTA, CDR2 FQGNSA. CDR3 length: 13 residues. The V and J ends lost 4 bases and 8 bases respectively, with 11 bases between them. The CDR3 bases are TGTGCCAGCAGCTGGAAGGGGGGGGAAAAACTGTTTTTT. Its protein is CASSWKGGEKLFF.

The chain couples TRBV5-1 to TRBJ2-3; perhaps TRBD1 as D (5 bases). The CDR3 has 20 amino acids. V was clipped by 0 bases and J by 6 bases, with 29 bases between them. CDR1 is SGHRS and CDR2 is YFSETQ in the germline V gene. CDR3 in amino acids: CASSLDPQGLRTPAADTQYF. As DNA, the CDR3 is TGCGCCAGCAGCTTGGACCCGCAGGGCCTTCGAACCCCCGCCGCGGATACGCAGTATTTT.

This clone was detected a few times. The V call is TRBV11-2, the J call TRBJ2-3; TRBD2 matches 7 bases. Germline CDR1 is SGHAT and CDR2 is FQNNGV. V gave up 5 bases and J gave up 2 bases; unmatched junction bases: 7. The CDR3 totals 15 residues. The CDR3 spells CASSGGGLVTDTQYF. The DNA for the CDR3 is TGTGCCAGCAGCGGCGGGGGACTCGTCACAGATACGCAGTATTTT.